These T cell receptor beta chains were read from a single sample in a study of identifying expanded T cells in peripheral blood. Using immunoSEQ multiplex PCR, the repertoire was profiled, and TCRdb retains in-frame clones only, with some absent. This sample yields around 80,000 clones, of which about nine tenths are seen a single time; around 3% belongs to the top ten. The source material was blood. All receptors derive from a person aged 18 to 69 in good health. The CDR3 runs from the conserved cysteine through the conserved F or W. A D gene is named only where the DNA matches it firmly. The listing skips clone size in some rows; elsewhere it reads once, few, many or a size class.

d_call j_call clone_size v_call cdr3_aa cdr3_nt
NA TRBJ1-1 NA TRBV29-1 CSVEGEGAFF TGCAGCGTTGAGGGGGAGGGAGCTTTCTTT
TRBD1 TRBJ2-5 NA TRBV30 CAWRDRGGETQYF TGTGCCTGGAGGGACAGGGGTGGAGAGACCCAGTACTTC
NA TRBJ1-1 few TRBV9 CASSGTGQLGTEAFF TGTGCCAGCAGCGGGACGGGACAATTGGGCACTGAAGCTTTCTTT
TRBD1 TRBJ1-2 NA TRBV6-5 CASSNPGQSYGYTF TGTGCCAGCAGTAACCCGGGACAGTCATATGGCTACACCTTC
NA TRBJ1-3 few TRBV30 CAWSNRARSGNTIYF TGTGCCTGGAGTAACCGGGCGCGTTCTGGAAACACCATATATTTT
NA TRBJ1-1 NA TRBV5-4 CASSQGQSNTEAFF TGTGCCAGCAGCCAAGGACAGTCGAACACTGAAGCTTTCTTT
TRBD2 TRBJ2-2 NA TRBV11-1 CASSRDSGGKLFF TGTGCCAGCAGCCGGGACTCCGGGGGGAAGCTGTTTTTT
TRBD2 TRBJ2-1 few TRBV6-1 CASKRLASDEQFF TGTGCCAGCAAAAGACTAGCGAGCGATGAGCAGTTCTTC
NA TRBJ1-3 NA TRBV30 CAWSLGAGSIYF TGTGCCTGGAGCCTCGGTGCGGGCAGTATATATTTT
NA TRBJ1-3 NA TRBV21-1 CASSRTKTRISGNTIYF TGTGCCAGCAGCCGCACGAAGACCCGAATCTCTGGAAACACCATATATTTT
NA TRBJ1-3 NA TRBV7-9 CASSLTGSGNTIYF TGTGCCAGCAGCTTGACAGGCTCTGGAAACACCATATATTTT
TRBD1 TRBJ1-2 NA TRBV10-3 CAISGDRGRGYTF TGTGCCATCAGTGGGGACAGGGGGCGGGGCTACACCTTC
NA TRBJ1-4 few TRBV18 CASSLRGGREKLFF TGTGCCAGCTCACTCCGCGGGGGTCGGGAAAAACTGTTTTTT
NA TRBJ1-2 NA TRBV21-1 CASSKGDGYTF TGTGCCAGCAGCAAAGGGGATGGCTACACCTTC
TRBD2 TRBJ2-3 NA TRBV5-1 CASSPGRLAGGRDTQYF TGCGCCAGCAGCCCTGGCCGCCTAGCGGGGGGGCGGGATACGCAGTATTTT
TRBD1 TRBJ1-2 NA TRBV6-6 CASSYSTGTSGYTF TGTGCCAGCAGTTACTCGACAGGGACGAGTGGCTACACCTTC
TRBD1 TRBJ1-1 few TRBV14 CASSQGGTASEAFF TGTGCCAGCAGCCAAGGCGGGACAGCCTCTGAAGCTTTCTTT
TRBD2 TRBJ2-1 NA TRBV7-2 CASSLIAGGYNEQFF TGTGCCAGCAGCCTAATAGCGGGGGGGTACAATGAGCAGTTCTTC
NA TRBJ1-2 NA TRBV5-4 CASSLGGDNYGYTF TGTGCCAGCAGCTTGGGGGGGGACAACTATGGCTACACCTTC
TRBD1 TRBJ1-2 NA TRBV6-1 CASSATGGYGYTF TGTGCCAGCAGTGCGACAGGGGGCTATGGCTACACCTTC
NA TRBJ2-3 once TRBV7-2 CASSRIAVADTQYF TGTGCCAGCAGCAGGATCGCGGTGGCAGATACGCAGTATTTT
TRBD1 TRBJ1-5 NA TRBV29-1 CSVATGGGDQPQHF TGCAGCGTTGCAACAGGGGGAGGTGATCAGCCCCAGCATTTT
NA TRBJ1-2 few TRBV19 CASSIGGQGGYTF TGTGCCAGTAGTATTGGGGGGCAAGGGGGCTACACCTTC
NA TRBJ2-7 NA TRBV11-2 CASSLGGSYEQYF TGTGCCAGCAGCTTAGGAGGGTCCTACGAGCAGTACTTC
NA TRBJ1-1 NA TRBV19 CASSTQTVMNTEAFF TGTGCCAGTAGTACCCAGACAGTAATGAACACTGAAGCTTTCTTT
NA TRBJ2-7 NA TRBV28 CASRAPGRGNIYEQYF TGTGCCAGCAGAGCCCCGGGCAGGGGAAATATTTACGAGCAGTACTTC
NA TRBJ2-5 NA TRBV6-5 CASSYSGARETQYF TGTGCCAGCAGTTACTCGGGGGCGAGGGAGACCCAGTACTTC
NA TRBJ1-5 NA TRBV2 CASSTEKNQPQHF TGTGCCAGCAGTACAGAGAAGAATCAGCCCCAGCATTTT
TRBD1 TRBJ1-5 NA TRBV11-3 CASSPPGGQGCGNQPQHF TGTGCCAGCAGCCCCCCTGGAGGACAGGGGTGCGGCAATCAGCCCCAGCATTTT
NA TRBJ2-7 NA TRBV6-5 CASSYSRAAPEQYF TGTGCCAGCAGTTACTCGAGGGCAGCACCCGAGCAGTACTTC
NA TRBJ2-3 NA TRBV25-1 CASSAGMDTQYF TGTGCCAGCAGTGCCGGGATGGATACGCAGTATTTT
TRBD1 TRBJ1-1 once TRBV30 CAWSQGDTEAFF TGTGCCTGGAGTCAGGGGGACACTGAAGCTTTCTTT
NA TRBJ2-1 NA TRBV2 CASSREAGFSYNEQFF TGTGCCAGCAGCCGTGAAGCGGGTTTCTCCTACAATGAGCAGTTCTTC
NA TRBJ2-2 NA TRBV27 CASSRTFGELFF TGTGCCAGCAGCCGGACTTTCGGGGAGCTGTTTTTT
TRBD2 TRBJ2-7 NA TRBV6-5 CASSYSPSGDSYEQYF TGTGCCAGCAGTTACTCGCCCAGCGGGGACTCCTACGAGCAGTACTTC
TRBD1 TRBJ1-1 NA TRBV29-1 CSVNGGQGTAAFF TGCAGCGTTAACGGGGGACAGGGAACGGCGGCTTTCTTT
NA TRBJ1-1 NA TRBV6-5 CASSFRGIPNTEAFF TGTGCCAGCAGTTTCCGGGGGATTCCCAACACTGAAGCTTTCTTT
TRBD1 TRBJ1-4 few TRBV29-1 CSVEDQGQGPEKLFF TGCAGCGTTGAAGATCAGGGACAGGGACCCGAAAAACTGTTTTTT
NA TRBJ2-6 NA TRBV7-2 CASSLGSGANVLTF TGTGCCAGCAGCTTGGGTTCTGGGGCCAACGTCCTGACTTTC
TRBD2 TRBJ2-3 NA TRBV18 CASSHHWRGTSFGDTQYF TGTGCCAGCTCGCACCACTGGCGGGGGACCTCCTTCGGGGATACGCAGTATTTT
NA TRBJ2-7 NA TRBV7-2 CASQRGSYEQYF TGTGCCAGTCAGAGAGGGTCCTACGAGCAGTACTTC
NA TRBJ1-2 once TRBV28 CASTTSYQSRFSYGYTF TGTGCCAGCACCACCTCATACCAAAGTCGGTTTTCCTATGGCTACACCTTC
NA TRBJ1-2 NA TRBV13 CASSLALTEAYGYTF TGTGCCAGCAGCTTAGCCCTGACGGAGGCCTATGGCTACACCTTC
TRBD1 TRBJ1-1 NA TRBV19 CASSGGTGMGTEAFF TGTGCCAGTAGTGGAGGGACAGGGATGGGCACTGAAGCTTTCTTT
TRBD2 TRBJ2-5 NA TRBV11-2 CASSLGQGILAGETQYF TGTGCCAGCAGCTTAGGACAGGGTATACTAGCGGGAGAGACCCAGTACTTC
NA TRBJ1-3 NA TRBV5-4 CASSLAGTGNTIYF TGTGCCAGCAGCTTAGCGGGAACTGGAAACACCATATATTTT
NA TRBJ1-3 NA TRBV18 CASSTAGTLSGNTIYF TGTGCCAGCTCAACTGCCGGGACACTCTCTGGAAACACCATATATTTT
TRBD2 TRBJ2-7 NA TRBV6-5 CASSRLAGGYEQYF TGTGCCAGCAGCCGACTAGCGGGGGGGTACGAGCAGTACTTC
NA TRBJ1-1 few TRBV18 CASSPQGHTEAFF TGTGCCAGCTCACCACAGGGACACACTGAAGCTTTCTTT
NA TRBJ1-5 NA TRBV28 CASSSTANQPQHF TGTGCCAGCAGTTCTACCGCGAATCAGCCCCAGCATTTT
TRBD2 TRBJ2-1 NA TRBV7-2 CASSGGLAAEQFF TGTGCCAGCAGCGGCGGACTAGCGGCTGAGCAGTTCTTC
NA TRBJ2-5 NA TRBV7-2 CASSLGASWETQYF TGTGCCAGCAGCTTAGGAGCCAGTTGGGAGACCCAGTACTTC
TRBD2 TRBJ2-1 NA TRBV28 CASNILSGGSYNEQFF TGTGCCAGCAACATCCTTAGCGGGGGCTCCTACAATGAGCAGTTCTTC
TRBD2 TRBJ2-7 NA TRBV14 CASSQDPGGAREQYF TGTGCCAGCAGCCAAGATCCCGGGGGGGCGCGAGAGCAGTACTTC